What follows are 21 T cell receptor beta chains derived from one specimen sequenced in a study of control samples from healthy donors and cancer patients. Sequenced by immunoSEQ multiplex PCR; TCRdb stores in-frame clones only, minus some. The data contain 95,000 to 150,000 clones, roughly 87% of them singletons. Sequences were obtained from blood. Source of these receptors: a man aged 18 to 29 in good health.

This clone was detected only once. The chain is built from TRBV11-3 and TRBJ2-3, with unresolved D. Trimming cost V 4 bases and J 3 bases, with 11 bases left between them. Germline V gene lookup returns CDR1 SGHNT and CDR2 YENEEA. The length of the CDR3 is 14 residues. CDR3: CASSSDPRTDTQYF. CDR3 nucleotide sequence: TGTGCCAGCAGCTCCGACCCTAGAACAGATACGCAGTATTTT.

This clone showed up just once. The V and J genes are TRBV7-9 and TRBJ2-1; D gene uncertain. The CDR3 consists of 15 residues. CDR1 and CDR2 from the germline V gene are SEHNR and FQNEAQ (reference sequence). V was clipped by 1 base and J by 0 bases, with 7 bases between them. Here the CDR3 DNA reads TGTGCCAGCAGCTTAGAACGAAACTCCTACAATGAGCAGTTCTTC. It translates to CASSLERNSYNEQFF. Complete variable domain (other parts from reference TRBV7-9 and TRBJ2-1): DTGVSQNPRHKITKRGQNVTFRCDPISEHNRLYWYRQTLGQGPEFLTYFQNEAQLEKSRLLSDRFSAERPKGSFSTLEIQRTEQGDSAMYLCASSLERNSYNEQFFGPGTRLTVL.

The rearrangement links TRBV4-1 to TRBJ2-7; TRBD1 matches 11 bases. With V trimmed by 4 bases and J by 0 bases, 11 bases remained unmatched. Germline V gene data show CDR1 as MGHRA and CDR2 as YSYEKL. CDR3 length: 18 amino acids. CDR3 nucleotide sequence: TGCGCCAGCAGCCCCGCAACCACAGGACAGGGGGCCTCCTACGAGCAGTACTTC. It is translated as CASSPATTGQGASYEQYF.

This clone came up a few times. The chain carries TRBV27 and TRBJ1-6; the D is unclear. CDR1 and CDR2 from the germline V gene are MNHEY and SMNVEV (reference sequence). Trimming took off 6 bases at V and 0 bases at J, with 15 bases between the two ends. The length of the CDR3 is 17 residues. CDR3 DNA sequence: TGTGCCAGCAGCCGGCAGAGGCGGGCCTCCTATAATTCACCCCTCCACTTT. It specifies CASSRQRRASYNSPLHF.

This clone was seen many times. The CDR3 bases are TGTGCCAGCAGCTCAGGGGTGACCGGGGAGCTGTTTTTT. Translating gives CASSSGVTGELFF. The chain couples TRBV7-3 to TRBJ2-2, with D possibly matching TRBD1 (6 bases). V was clipped by 4 bases and J by 5 bases, with 8 bases between them. CDR3 length: 13 residues. CDR1 SGHTA and CDR2 FQGTGA come from the germline V gene.

For this clone: Sequence at one end of the junction differs from germline and may be a read error. The same CDR3 arises from other DNA sequences in this sample as well. The chain combines TRBV3-1 (or the pseudogene TRBV3-2) with TRBJ2-5; D not certain. The CDR3 is 17 residues long. Germline V gene sequence: CDR1 LGHDT, CDR2 YNNKEL (reference sequence). The CDR3 DNA follows: TGTGCCAGTAGCCAAGATCCCTTCCGTCGCACTGAAGAGACCCAGTACTTC. Translated: CASSQDPFRRTEETQYF.

The rearrangement links TRBV21-1 to TRBJ1-5; the D call of TRBD1 is as the table states it, not checked on the DNA. TRBV21-1 is tagged as a pseudogene. The CDR3 spans 18 residues. DNA of the CDR3: TGTGCCAGCAGCAAAACCCAAAGGGACAGCCCCGGGCATCAGCCCCAGCATTTT. Protein product: CASSKTQRDSPGHQPQHF.

The CDR3 here is CASSLGTRYGYTF. The CDR3, as DNA: TGTGCCAGCAGTCTAGGGACACGATATGGCTACACCTTC. The J gene is TRBJ1-2, the V gene TRBV12-3 or TRBV12-4; TRBD1 is a possible D gene (6 bases). This CDR3 has 13 residues. V lost 5 bases, J lost 5 bases, and 12 bases lay in between.

J is TRBJ2-7 and V is TRBV19; D tentatively fits TRBD1 or TRBD2 (6 bases each). This CDR3 comprises 15 residues. CDR1 and CDR2 (germline): LNHDA, SQIVND (reference sequence). The germline V and J ends were trimmed by 4 bases and 7 bases, with 20 bases remaining between them. CDR3 coding DNA: TGTGCCAGTAGTACCCAACGCGGGACAATGTTAGAGCAGTACTTC. The encoded protein is CASSTQRGTMLEQYF.

This clone has just one count. The chain carries TRBV19 and TRBJ1-5; no firm D call. The CDR3 contains 13 residues. V lost 0 bases to trimming and J lost 6 bases, with 6 bases between them. Germline CDR1 and CDR2: LNHDA and SQIVND (reference sequence). The CDR3 spells CASSIDGIQPQHF. CDR3 coding DNA: TGTGCCAGTAGTATAGATGGTATTCAGCCCCAGCATTTT.

This clone was counted between two and nine times. V is TRBV4-3 and J is TRBJ2-7; no definite D call. CDR1 and CDR2 (germline): LGHNA, YSLEER. The V end was cut by 2 bases, the J end by 6 bases, with 8 bases between. There are 12 residues in the CDR3. CDR3 loop: CASSQTKGEQYF. The CDR3 coding sequence is TGCGCCAGCAGCCAAACGAAGGGCGAGCAGTACTTC.

The chain recombines TRBV19 with TRBJ2-3; tentatively, D is TRBD2 (6 bases). CDR3 length equals 15 residues. The V gene lost 6 bases and the J gene lost 4 bases, with 17 bases spanning the gap. CDR1 and CDR2 (germline): LNHDA, SQIVND (reference sequence). CDR3 nucleotides: TGTGCCAGTAGGAACCCGGGACTCGGGGCAGATACGCAGTATTTT. It codes for CASRNPGLGADTQYF. The full variable domain, with the rest looked up from reference TRBV19 and TRBJ2-3, is DGGITQSPKYLFRKEGQNVTLSCEQNLNHDAMYWYRQDPGQGLRLIYYSQIVNDFQKGDIAEGYSVSREKKESFPLTVTSAQKNPTAFYLCASRNPGLGADTQYFGPGTRLTVL.

The CDR3 is CASTFGGGLGQPQHF. The DNA for the CDR3 is TGTGCCAGCACCTTTGGTGGGGGTCTTGGGCAGCCCCAGCATTTT. The chain carries TRBV28 and TRBJ1-5; a possible D gene is TRBD1 (5 bases). Trimming removed 7 bases from V and 7 bases from J, with 20 bases in between. The CDR3 is 15 residues long. Germline CDR1 MDHEN, CDR2 SYDVKM.

The CDR3 DNA is TGTGCCAGCAGCCCCCAGAGCTCCTATAATTCACCCCTCCACTTT. It codes for CASSPQSSYNSPLHF. The gene calls are TRBV9 and TRBJ1-6; D remains unclear. The CDR3 extends over 15 amino acids. Per the germline V gene, CDR1 is SGDLS and CDR2 is YYNGEE. The V end was cut by 4 bases, the J end by 0 bases, with 8 bases between.

The chain couples TRBV6-5 to TRBJ2-2; D might be TRBD1 or TRBD2, each matching 5 bases. V was cut by 6 bases and J by 3 bases, with 14 bases left in between. The CDR3 consists of 15 residues. CDR1 and CDR2 from the germline V gene are MNHEY and SVGAGI. CDR3 nucleotides: TGTGCCAGCAGACGCCGGGGCGGCGACACCGGGGAGCTGTTTTTT. This encodes CASRRRGGDTGELFF.

This clone came up a few times. The V and J genes are TRBV2 and TRBJ2-7, with D unresolved. The CDR3 length is 14 residues. Trimming pared 1 base from V and 0 bases from J, leaving 7 bases between. Germline V gene data show CDR1 as SNHLY and CDR2 as FYNNEI. The CDR3 protein is CASSEGGSSYEQYF. CDR3 in DNA: TGTGCCAGCAGTGAAGGGGGAAGCTCCTACGAGCAGTACTTC.

This chain connects TRBV12-3 or TRBV12-4 to TRBJ1-5; TRBD1 matches at 8 bases. The CDR3 is made up of 13 amino acids. V dropped 5 bases and J dropped 5; count of bases not matched to a gene: 2. The CDR3 sequence is CASSQGADQPQHF. CDR3 in DNA: TGTGCCAGCAGTCAGGGGGCTGATCAGCCCCAGCATTTT.

J is TRBJ2-2 and V is TRBV19; D remains ambiguous. CDR3 length: 15 amino acids. Germline CDR1 is LNHDA and CDR2 is SQIVND (reference sequence). Trimming cost V 6 bases and J 6 bases, with 17 bases left between them. CDR3 coding DNA: TGTGCCAGTAGGTTTAGTGGATCCTTGTCCGGGGAGCTGTTTTTT. Protein sequence: CASRFSGSLSGELFF.

J is TRBJ1-6 and V is TRBV18; D is unresolved. Germline V gene data show CDR1 as KGHSH and CDR2 as LQKENI. The CDR3 totals 17 residues. V shed 4 bases and J shed 7 bases, with 20 bases lying between them. In nucleotides, the CDR3 is TGTGCCAGCTCACGATCCGGGCCCGGATTCGACAATTCACCCCTCCACTTT. Translated: CASSRSGPGFDNSPLHF.

V is TRBV9 and J is TRBJ2-2; TRBD2 might be the D (5 bases). In germline, CDR1 is SGDLS, CDR2 YYNGEE. The length of the CDR3 is 13 residues. V lost 10 bases and J lost 1, with 11 bases in between. This CDR3 reads CAGRSGNTGELFF. The CDR3, as DNA: TGTGCCGGACGAAGCGGGAACACCGGGGAGCTGTTTTTT.

DNA for the CDR3: TGTGCCTGGATGCGGGACACTGAAGCTTTCTTT. Its translation is CAWMRDTEAFF. This rearrangement joins TRBV30 to TRBJ1-1; D is ambiguous. The CDR3 covers 11 residues. The germline V gene has CDR1 GTSNPN and CDR2 SVGIG (reference sequence). The germline V and J ends were trimmed by 4 bases and 3 bases, with 6 bases remaining between them.